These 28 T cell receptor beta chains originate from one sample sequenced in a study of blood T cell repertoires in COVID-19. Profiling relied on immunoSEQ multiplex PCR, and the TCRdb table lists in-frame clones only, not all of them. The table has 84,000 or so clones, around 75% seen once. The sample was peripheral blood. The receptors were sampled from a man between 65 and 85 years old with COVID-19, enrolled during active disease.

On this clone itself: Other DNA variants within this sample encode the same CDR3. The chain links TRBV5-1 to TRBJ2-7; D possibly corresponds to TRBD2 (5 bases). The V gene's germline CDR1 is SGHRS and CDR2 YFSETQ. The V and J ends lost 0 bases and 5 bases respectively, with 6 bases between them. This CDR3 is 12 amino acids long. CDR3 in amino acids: CASSLAGDEQYF. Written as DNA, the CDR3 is TGCGCCAGCAGCTTGGCCGGGGACGAGCAGTACTTC.

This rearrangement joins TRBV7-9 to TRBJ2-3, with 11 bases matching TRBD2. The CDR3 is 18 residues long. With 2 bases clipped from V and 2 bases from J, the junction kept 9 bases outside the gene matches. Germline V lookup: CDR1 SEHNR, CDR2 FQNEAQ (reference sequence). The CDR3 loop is CASSLPHRLAGNTDTQYF. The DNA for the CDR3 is TGTGCCAGCAGCTTACCACACAGACTAGCGGGAAACACAGATACGCAGTATTTT. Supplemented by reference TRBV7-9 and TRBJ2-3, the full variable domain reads DTGVSQNPRHKITKRGQNVTFRCDPISEHNRLYWYRQTLGQGPEFLTYFQNEAQLEKSRLLSDRFSAERPKGSFSTLEIQRTEQGDSAMYLCASSLPHRLAGNTDTQYFGPGTRLTVL.

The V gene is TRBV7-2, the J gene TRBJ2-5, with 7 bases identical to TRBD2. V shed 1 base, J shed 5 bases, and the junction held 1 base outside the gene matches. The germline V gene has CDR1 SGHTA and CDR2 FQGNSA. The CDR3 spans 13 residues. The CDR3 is CASSLGAGETQYF. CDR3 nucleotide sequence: TGTGCCAGCAGCTTAGGAGCGGGGGAGACCCAGTACTTC.

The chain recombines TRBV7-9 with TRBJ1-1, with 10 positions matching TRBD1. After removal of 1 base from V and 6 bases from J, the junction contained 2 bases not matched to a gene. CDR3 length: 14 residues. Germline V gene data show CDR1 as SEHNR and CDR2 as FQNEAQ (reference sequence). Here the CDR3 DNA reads TGTGCCAGCAGCTTAGAAGGACAGGGGGCTGAAGCTTTCTTT. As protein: CASSLEGQGAEAFF. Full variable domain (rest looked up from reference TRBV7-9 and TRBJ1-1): DTGVSQNPRHKITKRGQNVTFRCDPISEHNRLYWYRQTLGQGPEFLTYFQNEAQLEKSRLLSDRFSAERPKGSFSTLEIQRTEQGDSAMYLCASSLEGQGAEAFFGQGTRLTVV.

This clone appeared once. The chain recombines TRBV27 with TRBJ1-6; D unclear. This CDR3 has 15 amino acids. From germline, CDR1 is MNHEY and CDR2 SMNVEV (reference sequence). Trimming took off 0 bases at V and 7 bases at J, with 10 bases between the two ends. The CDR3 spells CASSLSQTRNSPLHF. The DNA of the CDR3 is TGTGCCAGCAGTTTATCCCAGACCAGGAATTCACCCCTCCACTTT.

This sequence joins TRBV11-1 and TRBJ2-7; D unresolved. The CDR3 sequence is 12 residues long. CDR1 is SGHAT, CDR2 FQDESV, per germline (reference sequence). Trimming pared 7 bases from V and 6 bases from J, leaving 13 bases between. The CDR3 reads CASTLDGGEQYF. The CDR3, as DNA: TGTGCCAGCACCCTAGACGGTGGCGAGCAGTACTTC.

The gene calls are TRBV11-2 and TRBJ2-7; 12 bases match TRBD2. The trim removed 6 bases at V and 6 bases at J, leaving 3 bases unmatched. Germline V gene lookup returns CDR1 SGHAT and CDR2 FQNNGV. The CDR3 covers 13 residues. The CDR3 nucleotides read TGTGCCAGCAGGCCTAGCGGGAGGGGCGAGCAGTACTTC. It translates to CASRPSGRGEQYF.

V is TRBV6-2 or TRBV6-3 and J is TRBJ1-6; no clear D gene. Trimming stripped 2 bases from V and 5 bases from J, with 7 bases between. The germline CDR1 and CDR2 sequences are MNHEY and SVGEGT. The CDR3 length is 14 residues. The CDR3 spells CASSYRGNNSPLHF. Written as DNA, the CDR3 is TGTGCCAGCAGTTACAGAGGGAATAATTCACCCCTCCACTTT.

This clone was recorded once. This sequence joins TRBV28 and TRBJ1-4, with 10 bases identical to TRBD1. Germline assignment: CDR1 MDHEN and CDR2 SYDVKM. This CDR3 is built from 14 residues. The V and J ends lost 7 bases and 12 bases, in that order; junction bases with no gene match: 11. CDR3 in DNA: TGTGCCAGCATTCGGGGGGGACAGGGGAAGCAACTGTTTTTT. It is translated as CASIRGGQGKQLFF.

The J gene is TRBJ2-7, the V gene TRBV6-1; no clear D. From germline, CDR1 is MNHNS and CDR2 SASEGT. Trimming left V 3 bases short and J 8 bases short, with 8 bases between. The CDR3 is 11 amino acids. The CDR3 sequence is CASSDRMKQYF. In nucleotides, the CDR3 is TGTGCCAGCAGTGACAGGATGAAGCAGTACTTC.

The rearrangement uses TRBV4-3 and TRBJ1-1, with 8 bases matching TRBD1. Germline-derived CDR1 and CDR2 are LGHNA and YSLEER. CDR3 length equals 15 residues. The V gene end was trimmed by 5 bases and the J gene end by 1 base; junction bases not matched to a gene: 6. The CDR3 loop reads CASSNSGTGNTEAFF. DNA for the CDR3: TGCGCCAGCAGCAACTCCGGGACAGGGAACACTGAAGCTTTCTTT.

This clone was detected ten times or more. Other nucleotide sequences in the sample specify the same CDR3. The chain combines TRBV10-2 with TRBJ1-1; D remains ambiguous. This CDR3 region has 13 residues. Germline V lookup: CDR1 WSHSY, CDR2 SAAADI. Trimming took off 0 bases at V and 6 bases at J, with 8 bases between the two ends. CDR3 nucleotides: TGCGCCAGCAGTGAGTCCGCGGGCGCTGAAGCTTTCTTT. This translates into CASSESAGAEAFF.

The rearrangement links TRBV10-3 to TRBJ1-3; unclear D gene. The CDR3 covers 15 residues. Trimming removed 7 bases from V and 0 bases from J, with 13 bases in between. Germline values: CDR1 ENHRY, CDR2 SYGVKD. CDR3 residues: CAITQQSTSGNTIYF. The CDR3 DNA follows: TGTGCCATCACCCAACAGAGCACCTCTGGAAACACCATATATTTT.

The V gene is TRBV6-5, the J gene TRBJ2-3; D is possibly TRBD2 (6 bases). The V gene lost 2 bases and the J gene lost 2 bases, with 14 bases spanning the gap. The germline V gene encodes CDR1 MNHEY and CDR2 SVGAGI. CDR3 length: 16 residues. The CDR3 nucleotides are TGTGCCAGCAGTTACAGCGGAGGGCTCATCACAGATACGCAGTATTTT. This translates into CASSYSGGLITDTQYF.

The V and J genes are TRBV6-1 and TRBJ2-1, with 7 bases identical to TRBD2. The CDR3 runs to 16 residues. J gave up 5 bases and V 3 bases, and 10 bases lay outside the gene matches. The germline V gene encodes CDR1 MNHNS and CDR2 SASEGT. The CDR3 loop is CASSDPGGGSNNEQFF. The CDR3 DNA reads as TGTGCCAGCAGTGACCCCGGGGGAGGGTCGAACAATGAGCAGTTCTTC.

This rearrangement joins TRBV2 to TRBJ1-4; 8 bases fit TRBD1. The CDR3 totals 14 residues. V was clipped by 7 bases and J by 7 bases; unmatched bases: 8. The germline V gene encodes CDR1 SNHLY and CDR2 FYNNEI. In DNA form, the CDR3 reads TGTGCCAGCAAATTAGGGACAGGAGGTGAAAAACTGTTTTTT. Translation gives CASKLGTGGEKLFF.

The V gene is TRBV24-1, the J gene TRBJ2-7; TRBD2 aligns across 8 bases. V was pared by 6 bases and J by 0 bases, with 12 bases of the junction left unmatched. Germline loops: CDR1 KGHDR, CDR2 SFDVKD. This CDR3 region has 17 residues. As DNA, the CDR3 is TGTGCCACCAGTAGCAATAGCGGGAACCCTAGCTCCTACGAGCAGTACTTC. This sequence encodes CATSSNSGNPSSYEQYF.

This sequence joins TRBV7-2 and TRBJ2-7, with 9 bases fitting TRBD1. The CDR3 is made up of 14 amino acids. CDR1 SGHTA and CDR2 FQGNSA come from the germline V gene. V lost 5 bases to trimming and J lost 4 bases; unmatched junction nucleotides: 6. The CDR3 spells CASSPGTGYYEQYF. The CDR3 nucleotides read TGTGCCAGCAGCCCCGGGACAGGGTATTACGAGCAGTACTTC.

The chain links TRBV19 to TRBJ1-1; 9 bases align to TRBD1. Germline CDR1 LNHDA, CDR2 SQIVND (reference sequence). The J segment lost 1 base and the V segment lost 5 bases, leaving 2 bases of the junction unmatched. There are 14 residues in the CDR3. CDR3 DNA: TGTGCCAGTAGTGGGGACAGGGAGAACACTGAAGCTTTCTTT. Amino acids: CASSGDRENTEAFF. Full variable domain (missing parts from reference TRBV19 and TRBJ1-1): DGGITQSPKYLFRKEGQNVTLSCEQNLNHDAMYWYRQDPGQGLRLIYYSQIVNDFQKGDIAEGYSVSREKKESFPLTVTSAQKNPTAFYLCASSGDRENTEAFFGQGTRLTVV.

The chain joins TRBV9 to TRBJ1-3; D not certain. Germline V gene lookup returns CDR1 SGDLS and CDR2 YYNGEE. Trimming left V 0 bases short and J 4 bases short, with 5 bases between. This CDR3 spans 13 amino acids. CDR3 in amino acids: CASSVGLGNTIYF. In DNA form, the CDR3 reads TGTGCCAGCAGCGTAGGTCTCGGAAACACCATATATTTT.

The CDR3 nucleotides read TGTGCCACCAGCAGAGATCTGGCGGGGGGTAGTCCCGGGGAGCTGTTTTTT. This codes for CATSRDLAGGSPGELFF. J is TRBJ2-2 and V is TRBV15, with 8 nucleotides matching TRBD2. Unmatched junction bases numbered 9, after V lost 0 bases and J lost 6 bases. In germline, CDR1 is LNHNV, CDR2 YYDKDF (reference sequence). The CDR3 spans 17 residues.

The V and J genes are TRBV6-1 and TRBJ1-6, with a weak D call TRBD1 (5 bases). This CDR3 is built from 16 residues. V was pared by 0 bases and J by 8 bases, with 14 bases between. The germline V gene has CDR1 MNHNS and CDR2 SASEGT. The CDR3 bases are TGTGCCAGCAGTGAAGCGCTTCAGGGAAGTCATTCACCCCTCCACTTT. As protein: CASSEALQGSHSPLHF.

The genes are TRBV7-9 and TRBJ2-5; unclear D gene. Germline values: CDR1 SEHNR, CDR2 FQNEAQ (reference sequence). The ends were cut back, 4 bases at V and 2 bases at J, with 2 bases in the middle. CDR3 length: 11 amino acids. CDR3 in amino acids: CASSSQETQYF. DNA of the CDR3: TGTGCCAGCAGCTCGCAAGAGACCCAGTACTTC.

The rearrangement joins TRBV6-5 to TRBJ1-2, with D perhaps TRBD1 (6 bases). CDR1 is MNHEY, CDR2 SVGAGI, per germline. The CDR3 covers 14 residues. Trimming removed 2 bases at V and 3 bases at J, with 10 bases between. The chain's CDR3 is CASSYQGSDYGYTF. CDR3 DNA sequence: TGTGCCAGCAGTTACCAGGGGTCCGACTATGGCTACACCTTC.

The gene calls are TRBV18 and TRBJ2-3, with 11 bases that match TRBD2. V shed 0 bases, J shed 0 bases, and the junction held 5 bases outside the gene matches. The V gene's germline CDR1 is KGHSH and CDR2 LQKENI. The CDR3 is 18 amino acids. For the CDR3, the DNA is TGTGCCAGCTCACCACCAAGTAGCGGGGGGGCGAGCACAGATACGCAGTATTTT. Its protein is CASSPPSSGGASTDTQYF.

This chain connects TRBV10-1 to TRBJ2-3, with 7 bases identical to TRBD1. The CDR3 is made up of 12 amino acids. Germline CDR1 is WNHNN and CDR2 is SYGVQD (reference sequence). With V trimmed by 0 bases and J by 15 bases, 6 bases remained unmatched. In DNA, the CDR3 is TGCGCCAGCAGTGAGTCGACAGGGTGGCTCTATTTT. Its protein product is CASSESTGWLYF.

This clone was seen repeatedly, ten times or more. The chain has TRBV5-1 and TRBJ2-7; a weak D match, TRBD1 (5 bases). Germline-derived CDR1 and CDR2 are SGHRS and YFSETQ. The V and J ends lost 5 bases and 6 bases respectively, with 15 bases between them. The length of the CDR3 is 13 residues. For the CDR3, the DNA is TGCGCCAGCAGGGACATGGGTACGTTCGAGCAGTACTTC. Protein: CASRDMGTFEQYF.

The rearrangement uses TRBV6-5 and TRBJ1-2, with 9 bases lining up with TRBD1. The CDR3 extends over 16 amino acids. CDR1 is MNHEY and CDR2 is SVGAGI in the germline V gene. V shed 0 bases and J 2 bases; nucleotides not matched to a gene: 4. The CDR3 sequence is CASSYSIGQGNYGYTF. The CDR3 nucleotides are TGTGCCAGCAGTTACTCGATAGGACAGGGGAACTATGGCTACACCTTC.